The 5 T cell receptor beta chains below come from one sample, sequenced in a study of cytomegalovirus exposure and HLA in healthy donors. 13 Jbeta primers and 60 Vbeta primers were used for the PCR. TCRdb's table, derived via immunoSEQ multiplex PCR, lists solely in-frame clones and lacks some. The table lists 100,000 to 150,000 clones, just over 70% of them singletons. The sequencing sample was made of PBMCs. The receptors here all came from a woman in her fifties or sixties in good health and CMV-seropositive.

The genes are TRBV19 and TRBJ2-5, with 7 bases identical to TRBD2. Losses at the gene ends were 4 bases for V and 0 bases for J; bases not matched to a gene: 8. The germline CDR1 and CDR2 sequences are LNHDA and SQIVND (reference sequence). The CDR3 loop spans 16 amino acids. CDR3: CASSTYLAVNQETQYF. In DNA, the CDR3 is TGTGCCAGTAGTACCTACCTAGCGGTGAACCAAGAGACCCAGTACTTC. Full variable domain (outside the CDR3, taken from reference TRBV19 and TRBJ2-5): DGGITQSPKYLFRKEGQNVTLSCEQNLNHDAMYWYRQDPGQGLRLIYYSQIVNDFQKGDIAEGYSVSREKKESFPLTVTSAQKNPTAFYLCASSTYLAVNQETQYFGPGTRLLVL.

The V and J genes are TRBV5-1 and TRBJ2-5, with 9 bases lining up with TRBD1. The germline CDR1 and CDR2 sequences are SGHRS and YFSETQ. This CDR3 has 13 amino acids. V shed 4 bases, J shed 5 bases, and the junction held 3 bases outside the gene matches. DNA for the CDR3: TGCGCCAGCAGCCGGACAGGGGCGGAGACCCAGTACTTC. It yields the protein CASSRTGAETQYF.

J is TRBJ2-3 and V is TRBV6-5; D might be TRBD2 (5 bases). This CDR3 contains 16 residues. V was clipped by 4 bases and J by 2 bases, with 16 bases between them. Germline CDR1 is MNHEY and CDR2 is SVGAGI. The CDR3 coding sequence is TGTGCCAGCAGTTCCCCGCCGGGATACCACACAGATACGCAGTATTTT. It is translated as CASSSPPGYHTDTQYF.

This clone was seen only a few times. This chain links TRBV4-1 with TRBJ1-2; D possibly corresponds to TRBD1 (5 bases). CDR3 length: 15 amino acids. Trimming removed 0 bases from V and 3 bases from J, with 11 bases in between. Germline loops: CDR1 MGHRA, CDR2 YSYEKL. The CDR3 coding sequence is TGCGCCAGCAGCCAAGATCAGGGTCTGGACTATGGCTACACCTTC. Translated, it gives CASSQDQGLDYGYTF.

This clone has only one observation. The rearrangement joins TRBV28 to TRBJ1-1; possibly TRBD1 for D (6 bases). The CDR3 loop spans 16 amino acids. V was clipped by 4 bases and J by 0 bases, with 15 bases between them. Germline CDR1 and CDR2: MDHEN and SYDVKM. CDR3 bases: TGTGCCAGCAGTTCCGCTTCGGGACATCTGAACACTGAAGCTTTCTTT. Protein: CASSSASGHLNTEAFF.